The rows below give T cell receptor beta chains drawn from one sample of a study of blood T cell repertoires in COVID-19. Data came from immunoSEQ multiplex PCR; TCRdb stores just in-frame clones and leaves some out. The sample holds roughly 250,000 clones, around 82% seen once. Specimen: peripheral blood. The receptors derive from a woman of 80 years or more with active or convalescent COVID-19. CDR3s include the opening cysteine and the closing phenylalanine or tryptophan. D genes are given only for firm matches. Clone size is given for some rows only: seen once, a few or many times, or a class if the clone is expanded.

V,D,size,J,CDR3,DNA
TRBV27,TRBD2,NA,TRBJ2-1,CASSPQGLVQMQFF,TGTGCCAGCAGTCCCCAAGGACTAGTTCAAATGCAGTTCTTC
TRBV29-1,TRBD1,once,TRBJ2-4,CSVEQDRGNIQYF,TGCAGCGTGGAACAGGACAGGGGAAACATTCAGTACTTC
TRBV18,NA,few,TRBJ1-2,CASSPPNREGYGYTF,TGTGCCAGCTCACCTCCCAACAGGGAGGGATATGGCTACACCTTC
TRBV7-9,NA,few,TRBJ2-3,CASSLDQATDTQYF,TGTGCCAGCAGCTTAGACCAAGCCACAGATACGCAGTATTTT
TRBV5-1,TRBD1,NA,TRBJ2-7,CASSFEGQLLFQQYF,TGCGCCAGCAGCTTTGAGGGACAGCTCCTGTTCCAGCAGTACTTC
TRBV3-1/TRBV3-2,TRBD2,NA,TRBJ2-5,CASSLTSGGETQYF,TGTGCCAGCAGCCTAACTAGCGGAGGAGAGACCCAGTACTTC
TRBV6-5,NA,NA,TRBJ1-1,CASSNWEGTEAFF,TGTGCCAGCAGTAACTGGGAGGGGACTGAAGCTTTCTTT
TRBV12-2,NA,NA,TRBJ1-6,CASRFRALNSPLHF,TGTGCAAGTCGGTTCAGGGCTCTGAACTCACCCCTCCACTTT
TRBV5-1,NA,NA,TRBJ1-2,CASSLRLGPNYGYTF,TGCGCCAGCAGCCTCCGTCTAGGCCCTAACTATGGCTACACCTTC
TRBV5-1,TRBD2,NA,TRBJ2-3,CASSLRGLAGDTQYF,TGCGCCAGCAGCTTGAGGGGACTAGCGGGAGATACGCAGTATTTT
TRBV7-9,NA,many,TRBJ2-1,CASSPLTRYNEQFF,TGTGCCAGCAGCCCCCTGACTAGGTACAATGAGCAGTTCTTC
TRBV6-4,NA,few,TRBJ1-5,CASSSVRGAPNQPQHF,TGTGCCAGCAGTAGCGTCCGGGGGGCGCCGAATCAGCCCCAGCATTTT
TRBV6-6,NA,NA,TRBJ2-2,CASSQNRRNTGELFF,TGTGCCAGCAGCCAAAACAGGAGGAACACCGGGGAGCTGTTTTTT
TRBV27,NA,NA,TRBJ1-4,CASSLSPSSRGREKLFF,TGTGCCAGCAGTTTATCCCCCTCTAGTAGGGGAAGGGAAAAACTGTTTTTT